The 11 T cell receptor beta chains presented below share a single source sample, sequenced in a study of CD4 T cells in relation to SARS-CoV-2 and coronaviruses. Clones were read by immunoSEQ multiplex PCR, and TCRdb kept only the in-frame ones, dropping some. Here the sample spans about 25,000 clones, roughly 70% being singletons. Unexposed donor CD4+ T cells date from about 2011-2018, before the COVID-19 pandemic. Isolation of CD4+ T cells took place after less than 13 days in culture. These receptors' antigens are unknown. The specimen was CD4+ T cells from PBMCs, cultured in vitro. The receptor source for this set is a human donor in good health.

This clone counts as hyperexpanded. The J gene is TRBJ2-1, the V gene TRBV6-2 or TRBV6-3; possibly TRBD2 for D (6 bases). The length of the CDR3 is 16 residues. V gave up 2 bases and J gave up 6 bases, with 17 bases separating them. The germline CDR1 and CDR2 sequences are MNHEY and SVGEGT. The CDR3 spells CASSYAGLGRSNEQFF. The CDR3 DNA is TGTGCCAGCAGTTACGCGGGGCTTGGGCGGTCCAATGAGCAGTTCTTC.

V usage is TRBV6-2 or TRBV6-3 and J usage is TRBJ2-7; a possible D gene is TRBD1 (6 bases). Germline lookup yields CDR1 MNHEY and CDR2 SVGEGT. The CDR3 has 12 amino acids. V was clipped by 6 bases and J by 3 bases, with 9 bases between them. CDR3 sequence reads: CASSLGGYEQYF. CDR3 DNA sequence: TGTGCCAGCAGCCTAGGGGGCTACGAGCAGTACTTC.

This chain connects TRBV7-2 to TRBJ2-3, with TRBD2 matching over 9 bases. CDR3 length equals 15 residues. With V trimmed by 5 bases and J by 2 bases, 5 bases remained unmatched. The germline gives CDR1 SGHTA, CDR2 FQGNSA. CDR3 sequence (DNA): TGTGCCAGCAGCCTGACTAGCGGATTCACAGATACGCAGTATTTT. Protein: CASSLTSGFTDTQYF.

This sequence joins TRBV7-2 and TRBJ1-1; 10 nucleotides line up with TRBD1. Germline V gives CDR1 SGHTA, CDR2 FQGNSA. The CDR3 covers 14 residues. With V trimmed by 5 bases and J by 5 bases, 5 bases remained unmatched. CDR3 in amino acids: CASSTRTGGTEAFF. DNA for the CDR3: TGTGCCAGCAGCACCCGGACAGGGGGTACTGAAGCTTTCTTT.

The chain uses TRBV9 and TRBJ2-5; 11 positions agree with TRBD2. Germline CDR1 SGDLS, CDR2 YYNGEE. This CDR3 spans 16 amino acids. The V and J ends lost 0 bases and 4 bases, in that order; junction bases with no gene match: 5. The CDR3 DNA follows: TGTGCCAGCAGCGTAGGATCTAGCGGGGGGAGAGAGACCCAGTACTTC. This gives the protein CASSVGSSGGRETQYF.

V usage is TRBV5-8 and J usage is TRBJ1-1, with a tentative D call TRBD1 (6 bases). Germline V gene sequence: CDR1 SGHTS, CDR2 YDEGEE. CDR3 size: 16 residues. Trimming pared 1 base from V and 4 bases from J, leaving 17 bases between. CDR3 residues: CASSLFWGRGVTEAFF. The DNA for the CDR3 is TGTGCCAGCAGCTTGTTTTGGGGCAGGGGAGTCACTGAAGCTTTCTTT.

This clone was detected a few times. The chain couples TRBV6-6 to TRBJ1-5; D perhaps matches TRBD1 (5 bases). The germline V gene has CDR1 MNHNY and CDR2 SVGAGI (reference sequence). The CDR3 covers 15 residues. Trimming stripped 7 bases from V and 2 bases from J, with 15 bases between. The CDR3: CASIMGRVGNQPQHF. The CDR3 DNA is TGTGCCAGCATCATGGGCAGGGTGGGCAATCAGCCCCAGCATTTT.

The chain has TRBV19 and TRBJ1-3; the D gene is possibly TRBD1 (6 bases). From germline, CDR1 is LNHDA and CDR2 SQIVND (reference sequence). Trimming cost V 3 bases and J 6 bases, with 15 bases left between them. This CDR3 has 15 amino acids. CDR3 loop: CASSIWGRLANTIYF. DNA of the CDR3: TGTGCCAGTAGTATCTGGGGGCGTCTGGCAAACACCATATATTTT.

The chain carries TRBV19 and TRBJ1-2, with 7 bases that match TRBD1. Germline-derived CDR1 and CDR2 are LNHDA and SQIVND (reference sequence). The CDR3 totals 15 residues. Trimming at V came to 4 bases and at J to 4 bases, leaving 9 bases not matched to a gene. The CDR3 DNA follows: TGTGCCAGTAGTACCCTGGGACAGAGGTCCTATGGCTACACCTTC. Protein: CASSTLGQRSYGYTF.

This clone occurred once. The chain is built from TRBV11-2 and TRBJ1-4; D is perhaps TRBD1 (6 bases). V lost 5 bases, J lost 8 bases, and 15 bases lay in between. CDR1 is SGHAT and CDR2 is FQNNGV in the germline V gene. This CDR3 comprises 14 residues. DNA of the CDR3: TGTGCCAGCAGCAAAAGGGGGTTCGAGGAAAAACTGTTTTTT. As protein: CASSKRGFEEKLFF.

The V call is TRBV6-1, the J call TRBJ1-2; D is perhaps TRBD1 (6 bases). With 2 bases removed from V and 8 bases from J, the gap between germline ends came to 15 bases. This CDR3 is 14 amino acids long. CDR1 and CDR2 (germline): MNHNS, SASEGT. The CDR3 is CASSENAGGGGYTF. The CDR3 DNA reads TGTGCCAGCAGTGAAAACGCTGGGGGCGGAGGCTACACCTTC.